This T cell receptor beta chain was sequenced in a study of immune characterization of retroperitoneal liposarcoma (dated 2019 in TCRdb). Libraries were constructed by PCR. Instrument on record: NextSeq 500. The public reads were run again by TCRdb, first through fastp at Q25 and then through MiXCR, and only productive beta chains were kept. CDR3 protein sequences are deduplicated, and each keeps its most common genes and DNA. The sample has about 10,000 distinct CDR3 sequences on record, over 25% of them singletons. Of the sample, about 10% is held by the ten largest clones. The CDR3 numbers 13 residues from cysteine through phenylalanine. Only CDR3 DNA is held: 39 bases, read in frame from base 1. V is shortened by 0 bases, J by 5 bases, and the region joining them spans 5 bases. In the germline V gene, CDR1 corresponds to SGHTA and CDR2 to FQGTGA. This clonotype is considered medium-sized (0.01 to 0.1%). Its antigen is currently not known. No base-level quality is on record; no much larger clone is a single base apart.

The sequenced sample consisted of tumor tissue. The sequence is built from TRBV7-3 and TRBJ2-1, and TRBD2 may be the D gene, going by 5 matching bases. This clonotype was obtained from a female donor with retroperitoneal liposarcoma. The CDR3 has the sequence CASSLTGDNEQFF. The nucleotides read TGTGCCAGCAGCTTAACCGGGGACAATGAGCAGTTCTTC.